A selection of T cell receptor beta chains follows, all from one sample in a study of regulatory T cells in long-lasting Graves disease. Each CDR3 protein gets one entry after TCRdb re-called the multiplex PCR reads with MiXCR. The sample includes hundreds of thousands of distinct CDR3 sequences, about 16% of them seen just once. This same sample was also taken into another study, of T cells in Graves' hyperthyroidism and ophthalmopathy.

This sample comprised peripheral blood mononuclear cells (PBMCs), obtained at new diagnosis, from a patient treated with antithyroid drugs. Receptor source: a man in his late teens or twenties with Graves disease. Each CDR3 is given with its conserved first and last residue. The order of the fields is V gene, D gene, clone size, J gene, CDR3 DNA, CDR3 protein. A D gene is named only where the DNA matches it firmly. Rows may omit the clone size; those that give it use once, few, many or a size class.

TRBV3-1	.	.	TRBJ2-6	TGTGCCAGCAGCCAAGATAGTCAGGTAAGGGACCTGACTTTC	CASSQDSQVRDLTF
TRBV20-1	.	many	TRBJ2-1	TGCAGTGCTATCTGGCCAGGGGTCTACAATGAGCAGTTCTTC	CSAIWPGVYNEQFF
TRBV7-9	TRBD1	many	TRBJ2-5	TGTGCCAGCAGCTACGAACAGGGGGCAAGCGCAGAGACCCAGTACTTC	CASSYEQGASAETQYF
TRBV5-1	TRBD2	few	TRBJ2-3	TGCGCCAGCAGCTCAGGGACTAGCGGGAGTGGTCGCACAGATACGCAGTATTTT	CASSSGTSGSGRTDTQYF
TRBV20-1	.	.	TRBJ1-6	TGCAGTGCCAGGGCGAGCTCCTATAATTCACCCCTCCACTTT	CSARASSYNSPLHF
TRBV30	.	many	TRBJ1-4	TGTGCCTGGAGTGTGGAAGGTGGCGAAAAACTGTTTTTT	CAWSVEGGEKLFF
TRBV28	.	.	TRBJ2-7	TGTGCCAGCAGTTCCGGGACATGGGGCGAGCAGTACTTC	CASSSGTWGEQYF
TRBV7-9	TRBD1	many	TRBJ2-5	TGTGCCAGCGGGACAGCTTTTGAGACCCAGTACTTC	CASGTAFETQYF
TRBV5-1	.	.	TRBJ2-7	TGCGCCAGCAGCTCCAATCCCACAGAAATGCAGTACTTC	CASSSNPTEMQYF
TRBV30	.	many	TRBJ1-2	TGTGCCTGGACCCGAGGACCGGGGGATGGCTACACCTTC	CAWTRGPGDGYTF
TRBV6-5	.	.	TRBJ2-7	TGTGCCAGCAGTTACGTGGACAGTCAGATCTACGAGCAGTACTTC	CASSYVDSQIYEQYF
TRBV11-2	TRBD2	few	TRBJ2-3	TGTGCCAGCAGCCAATACCCTCAGCGGGACTCCACAGATACGCAGTATTTT	CASSQYPQRDSTDTQYF
TRBV7-9	.	many	TRBJ2-3	TGTGCCAGCAGTTTAGGAGCAAGGGATACGCAGTATTTT	CASSLGARDTQYF
TRBV30	.	.	TRBJ2-2	TGTGCCTGGGAAAGGGGTGCCGGGGAGCTGTTTTTT	CAWERGAGELFF
TRBV18	TRBD1	.	TRBJ2-1	TGTGCCAGCTCCCTGGGACAGATGAACTCCTACAATGAGCAGTTCTTC	CASSLGQMNSYNEQFF
TRBV20-1	.	few	TRBJ1-6	TGCAGTGCTAGAGATGGTAGTTATTCACCCCTCCACTTT	CSARDGSYSPLHF
TRBV7-9	TRBD2	.	TRBJ2-1	TGTGCCAGCAGCTACCTAGCGGGGAACTACAATGAGCAGTTCTTC	CASSYLAGNYNEQFF
TRBV12-3/TRBV12-4	.	many	TRBJ1-1	TGTGCCAGCAGTTTAGCCCGGACAGCCGAAGCTTTCTTT	CASSLARTAEAFF
TRBV28	.	few	TRBJ2-7	TGTGCCAGCAGTTTTGGGGGAGGGGGATACGAGCAGTACTTC	CASSFGGGGYEQYF
TRBV7-6	TRBD2	.	TRBJ2-3	TGTGCCAGCAGCCCAAGCGGGAGTCAGACAGATACGCAGTATTTT	CASSPSGSQTDTQYF
TRBV19	.	.	TRBJ2-3	TGTGCCAGTAGTAAGGGTGAGGGATCCACAGATACGCAGTATTTT	CASSKGEGSTDTQYF
TRBV7-9	.	few	TRBJ2-3	TGTGCCAGCAGCTCATCTGCCGGGGACACAGATACGCGGTATTTT	CASSSSAGDTDTRYF
TRBV7-9	.	.	TRBJ2-3	TGTGCCAGCAGCGCTGGACAGGGAGGGGGCACAGATACGCAGTATTTT	CASSAGQGGGTDTQYF
TRBV7-3	TRBD2	many	TRBJ2-5	TGTGCCAGCAGCCCCGGCCTAGCGGAAGAGACCCAGTACTTC	CASSPGLAEETQYF
TRBV6-1	.	many	TRBJ2-1	TGTGCCAGCAGATTTGGGGGAGGCACGGGGAATGAGCAGTTCTTC	CASRFGGGTGNEQFF
TRBV12-3/TRBV12-4	TRBD2	many	TRBJ2-1	TGTGCCAGCAGCTGGACTAGAGGAAATGAGCAGTTCTTC	CASSWTRGNEQFF
TRBV19	.	.	TRBJ2-1	TGTGCCAGTACCCCCTCAGCGGTCTCCTACAATGAGCAGTTCTTC	CASTPSAVSYNEQFF
TRBV28	.	many	TRBJ1-1	TGTGCCAGCAGCCAAGGCGGATTGAACACTGAAGCTTTCTTT	CASSQGGLNTEAFF
TRBV29-1	.	.	TRBJ1-2	TGCAGCGTCGAACCCCTGGGCACAGCTAACTATGGCTACACCTTC	CSVEPLGTANYGYTF
TRBV3-1	.	.	TRBJ2-2	TGTGCCAGCAGCTTTCGACAGAGCTTGAACACCGGGGAGCTGTTTTTT	CASSFRQSLNTGELFF
TRBV5-1	.	many	TRBJ2-1	TGCGCCAGCAGCGCCAGGGGGATAGCGGATCTCTACAATGAGCAGTTCTTC	CASSARGIADLYNEQFF
TRBV6-1	TRBD2	few	TRBJ2-7	TGTGCCAGCAGTGAATTTACTAGCGGCACCTACGAGCAGTACTTC	CASSEFTSGTYEQYF
TRBV28	.	many	TRBJ1-4	TGTGCCAGCAGCTTGGACACGGTGTGGGAAAAACTGTTTTTT	CASSLDTVWEKLFF
TRBV28	.	.	TRBJ2-1	TGTGCCAGCAATCTGGGGGCGCAGTACAATGAGCAGTTCTTC	CASNLGAQYNEQFF
TRBV11-3	.	few	TRBJ2-2	TGTGCCAGCAGCTTAGCTGGCCGGCCCGGGGAGCTGTTTTTT	CASSLAGRPGELFF
TRBV28	.	many	TRBJ1-5	TGTGCCAGCTCTTCTGCTGCAGGGGCAAGCAATCAGCCCCAGCATTTT	CASSSAAGASNQPQHF
TRBV29-1	.	few	TRBJ2-7	TGCAGCGCCTCGGAGGCCTCCTACGAGCAGTACTTC	CSASEASYEQYF
TRBV27	TRBD1	few	TRBJ2-7	TGTGCCAGCAGTCCGATCGGACAGGACGGACGCTACGAGCAGTACTTC	CASSPIGQDGRYEQYF
TRBV25-1	.	once	TRBJ1-3	TGTGCCAGCAGTGACTCGTTCTCTGGAAACACCATATATTTT	CASSDSFSGNTIYF
TRBV5-1	TRBD2	.	TRBJ2-3	TGCGCCAGCAGCTTGCGGTTAGGGACTAGCGGGGGCAACACAGATACGCAGTATTTT	CASSLRLGTSGGNTDTQYF
TRBV20-1	TRBD2	.	TRBJ2-1	TGCAGTGCTAGAGGGACGACGAGGGGGAGCAGTAGCGGGAGTGCCAGACCCTACAATGAGCAGTTCTTC	CSARGTTRGSSSGSARPYNEQFF
TRBV5-1	TRBD2	many	TRBJ2-1	TGCGCCAGCAGCTTGAGCGGGACTAAGGATGAGCAGTTCTTC	CASSLSGTKDEQFF
TRBV10-3	.	few	TRBJ2-7	TGTGCCATCAGTGGCATAACCGAATACGAGCAGTACTTC	CAISGITEYEQYF
TRBV29-1	TRBD1	few	TRBJ1-2	TGCAGCGTTGGGGACAGGGGCTATGGCTACACCTTC	CSVGDRGYGYTF
TRBV19	.	.	TRBJ1-5	TGTGCCAGTAGCCCAAACAGGGACTTCCAGCCCCAGCATTTT	CASSPNRDFQPQHF
TRBV6-2/TRBV6-3	TRBD1	.	TRBJ1-2	TGTGCCAGCAGTGTTTCCGGGACAGGGGTATATGGCTACACCTTC	CASSVSGTGVYGYTF
TRBV7-2	.	.	TRBJ1-2	TGTGCCAGCAGCCCTTATGCAGTTCCTGGCTACACCTTC	CASSPYAVPGYTF
TRBV2	TRBD2	many	TRBJ2-1	TGTGCCAGCAGTGGACGGACTAGCGGGGCCAGCTCCTACAATGAGCAGTTCTTC	CASSGRTSGASSYNEQFF
TRBV28	.	many	TRBJ2-1	TGTGCCATCGGCGGGGGCTTGCGGGAGCAGTTCTTC	CAIGGGLREQFF
TRBV6-2/TRBV6-3	TRBD2	.	TRBJ2-7	TGTGCCATAAACAGAGCGGGAGGGACCTACGAGCAGTACTTC	CAINRAGGTYEQYF
TRBV20-1	.	few	TRBJ2-7	TGCAGTGCAAAAGACAGCTACGAGCAGTACTTC	CSAKDSYEQYF
TRBV6-1	TRBD1	many	TRBJ1-2	TGTGCCAGCAGTGAACAGGAGGGACAGGGGGCAGGTGGCTACACCTTC	CASSEQEGQGAGGYTF
TRBV27	.	many	TRBJ1-1	TGTCATTCACGGGGGACATTGAACACTGAAGCTTTCTTT	CHSRGTLNTEAFF
TRBV5-1	TRBD2	many	TRBJ2-7	TGCGCCACTTCGACTAGCGGGAGTGGCGACGAGCAGTACTTC	CATSTSGSGDEQYF
TRBV11-2	.	.	TRBJ2-7	TGTGCCAGCAGCCGCGGAGCTGCCGGGGACAATGAGCAGTACTTC	CASSRGAAGDNEQYF
TRBV20-1	.	.	TRBJ1-4	TGCAGTGCTACTTCCCCTCGACAGGCAACTAATGAAAAACTGTTTTTT	CSATSPRQATNEKLFF
TRBV28	TRBD2	many	TRBJ2-7	TGTGCCAGCAGTGGGGGGGGCTCCTACGAGCAGTACTTC	CASSGGGSYEQYF
TRBV20-1	.	many	TRBJ2-7	TGCAGTGCTCTCTTGGGGGCGGCTATCTACGAGCAGTACTTC	CSALLGAAIYEQYF
TRBV20-1	.	few	TRBJ1-1	TGCAGTGCTAGCCCCGGAACCACTATGAACACTGAAGCTTTCTTT	CSASPGTTMNTEAFF